This TCR beta chain was sequenced for a study of blood T cell repertoires in COVID-19. This clone appeared once. TCRdb's copy holds only in-frame clones and misses some; the assay was immunoSEQ multiplex PCR. The profile shows over 250,000 clones, nearly 90% of them singletons. V shed 1 base, J shed 5 bases, and the junction held 7 bases outside the gene matches. The length of the CDR3 is 17 residues. CDR1 and CDR2 from the germline V gene are SGHRS and YFSETQ. The TCR was taken from a woman in her thirties who had recovered from COVID-19. Sequencing was carried out using PBMCs or T cells enriched from blood (not recorded which). The chain combines TRBV5-1 with TRBJ2-1; 12 bases agree with TRBD2. CDR3 DNA sequence: TGCGCCAGCAGCTTGTATCCCACTAGCGGGGGGAACAATGAGCAGTTCTTC. It specifies CASSLYPTSGGNNEQFF.